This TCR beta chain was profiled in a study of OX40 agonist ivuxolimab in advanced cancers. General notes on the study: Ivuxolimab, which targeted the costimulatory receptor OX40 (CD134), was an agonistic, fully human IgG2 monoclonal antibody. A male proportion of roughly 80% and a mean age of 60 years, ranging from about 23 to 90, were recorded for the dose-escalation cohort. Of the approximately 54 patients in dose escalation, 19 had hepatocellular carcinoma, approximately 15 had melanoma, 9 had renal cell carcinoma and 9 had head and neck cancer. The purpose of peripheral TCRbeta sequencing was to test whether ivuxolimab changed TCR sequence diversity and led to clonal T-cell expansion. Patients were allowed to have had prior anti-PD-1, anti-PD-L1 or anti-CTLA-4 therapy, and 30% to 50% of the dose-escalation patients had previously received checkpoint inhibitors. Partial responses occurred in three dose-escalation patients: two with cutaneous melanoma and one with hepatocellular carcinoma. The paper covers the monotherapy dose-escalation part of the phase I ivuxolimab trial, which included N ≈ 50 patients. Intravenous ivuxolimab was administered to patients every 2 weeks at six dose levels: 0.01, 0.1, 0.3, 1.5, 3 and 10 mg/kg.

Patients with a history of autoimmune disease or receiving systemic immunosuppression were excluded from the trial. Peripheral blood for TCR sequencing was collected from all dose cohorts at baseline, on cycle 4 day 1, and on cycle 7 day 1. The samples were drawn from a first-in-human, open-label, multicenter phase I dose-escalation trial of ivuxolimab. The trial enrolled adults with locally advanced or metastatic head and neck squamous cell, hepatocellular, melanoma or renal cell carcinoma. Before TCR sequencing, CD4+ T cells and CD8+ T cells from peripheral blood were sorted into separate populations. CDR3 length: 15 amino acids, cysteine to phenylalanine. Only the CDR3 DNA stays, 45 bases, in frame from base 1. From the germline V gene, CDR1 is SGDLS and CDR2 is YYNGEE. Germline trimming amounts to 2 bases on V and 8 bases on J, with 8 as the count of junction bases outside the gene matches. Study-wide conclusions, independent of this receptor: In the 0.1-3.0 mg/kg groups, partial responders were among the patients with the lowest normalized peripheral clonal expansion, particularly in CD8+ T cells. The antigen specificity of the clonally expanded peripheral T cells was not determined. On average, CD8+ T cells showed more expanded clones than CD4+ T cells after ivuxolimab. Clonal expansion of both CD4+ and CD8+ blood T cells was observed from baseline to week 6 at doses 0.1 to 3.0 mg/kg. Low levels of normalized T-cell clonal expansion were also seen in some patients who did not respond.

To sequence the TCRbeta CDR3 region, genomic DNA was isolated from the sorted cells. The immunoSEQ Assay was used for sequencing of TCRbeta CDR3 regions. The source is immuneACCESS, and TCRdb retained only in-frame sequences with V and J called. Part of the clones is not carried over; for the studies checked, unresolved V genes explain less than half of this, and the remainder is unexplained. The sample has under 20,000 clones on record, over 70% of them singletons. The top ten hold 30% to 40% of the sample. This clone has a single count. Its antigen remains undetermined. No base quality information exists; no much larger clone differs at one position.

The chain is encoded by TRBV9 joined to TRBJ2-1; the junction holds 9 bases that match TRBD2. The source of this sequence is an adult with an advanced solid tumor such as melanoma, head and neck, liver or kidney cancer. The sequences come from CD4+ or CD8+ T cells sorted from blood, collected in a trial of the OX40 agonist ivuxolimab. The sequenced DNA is TGTGCCAGCAGCGTGAGCGGGAGGACACTGGATGAGCAGTTCTTC. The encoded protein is CASSVSGRTLDEQFF. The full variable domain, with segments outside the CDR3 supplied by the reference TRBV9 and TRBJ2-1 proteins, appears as DSGVTQTPKHLITATGQRVTLRCSPRSGDLSVYWYQQSLDQGLQFLIQYYNGEERAKGNILERFSAQQFPDLHSELNLSSLELGDSALYFCASSVSGRTLDEQFFGPGTRLTVL.